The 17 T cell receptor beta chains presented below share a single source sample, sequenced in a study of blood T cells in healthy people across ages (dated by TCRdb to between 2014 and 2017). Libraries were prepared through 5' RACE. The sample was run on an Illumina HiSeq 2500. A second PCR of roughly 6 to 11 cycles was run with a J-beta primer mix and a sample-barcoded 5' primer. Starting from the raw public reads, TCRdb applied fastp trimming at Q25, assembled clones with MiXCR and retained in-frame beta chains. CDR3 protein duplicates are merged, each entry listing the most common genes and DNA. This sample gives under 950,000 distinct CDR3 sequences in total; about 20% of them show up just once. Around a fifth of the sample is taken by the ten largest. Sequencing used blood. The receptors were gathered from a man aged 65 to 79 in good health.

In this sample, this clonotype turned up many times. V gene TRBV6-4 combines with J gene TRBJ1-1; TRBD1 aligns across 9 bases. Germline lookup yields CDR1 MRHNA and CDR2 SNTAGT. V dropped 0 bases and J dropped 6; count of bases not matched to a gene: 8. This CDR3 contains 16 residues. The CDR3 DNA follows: TGTGCCAGCAGTGACTCGGGACAGGGTTTCGGAGCTGAAGCTTTCTTT. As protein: CASSDSGQGFGAEAFF.

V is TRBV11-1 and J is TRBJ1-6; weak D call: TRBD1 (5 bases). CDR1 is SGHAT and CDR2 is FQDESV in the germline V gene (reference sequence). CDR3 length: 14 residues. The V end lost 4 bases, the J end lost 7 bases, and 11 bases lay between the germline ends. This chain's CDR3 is CASSSGQPNSPLHF. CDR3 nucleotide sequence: TGTGCCAGCAGCTCAGGACAACCCAATTCACCCCTCCACTTT.

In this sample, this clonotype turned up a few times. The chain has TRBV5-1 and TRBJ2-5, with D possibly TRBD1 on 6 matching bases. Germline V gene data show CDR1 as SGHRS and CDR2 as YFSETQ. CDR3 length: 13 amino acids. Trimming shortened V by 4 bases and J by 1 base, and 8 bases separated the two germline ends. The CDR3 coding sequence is TGCGCCAGCAGCAAGGGGGTCCAAGAGACCCAGTACTTC. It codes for CASSKGVQETQYF.

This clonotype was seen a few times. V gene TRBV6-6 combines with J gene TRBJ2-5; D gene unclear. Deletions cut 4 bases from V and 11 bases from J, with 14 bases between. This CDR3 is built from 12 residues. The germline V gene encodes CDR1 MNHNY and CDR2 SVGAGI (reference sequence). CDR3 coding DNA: TGTGCCAGCAGTTCCTCGTCCGCCGGGCAGTACTTC. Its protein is CASSSSSAGQYF.

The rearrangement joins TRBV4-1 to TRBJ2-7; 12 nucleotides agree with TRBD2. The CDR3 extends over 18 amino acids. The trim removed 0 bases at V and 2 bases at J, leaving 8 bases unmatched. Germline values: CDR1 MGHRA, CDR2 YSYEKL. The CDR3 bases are TGCGCCAGCAGCCAAGAATCTAGCGGGAGGGCCGTTGCCTACGAGCAGTACGTC. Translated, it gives CASSQESSGRAVAYEQYV.

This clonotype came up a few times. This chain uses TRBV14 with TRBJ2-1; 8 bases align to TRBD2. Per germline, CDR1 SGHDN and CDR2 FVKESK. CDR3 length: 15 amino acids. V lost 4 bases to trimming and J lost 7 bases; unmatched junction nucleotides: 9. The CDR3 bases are TGTGCCAGCAGCCCCCTCGGACTAGCTGTAAATGAGCAGTTCTTC. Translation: CASSPLGLAVNEQFF.

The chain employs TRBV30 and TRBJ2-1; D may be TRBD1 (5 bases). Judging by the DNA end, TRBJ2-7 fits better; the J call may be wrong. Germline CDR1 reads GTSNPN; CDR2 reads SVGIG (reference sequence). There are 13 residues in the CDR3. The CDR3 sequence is CAWSVQGANEQYV. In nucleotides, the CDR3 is TGTGCCTGGAGTGTACAAGGGGCGAACGAGCAGTACGTC.

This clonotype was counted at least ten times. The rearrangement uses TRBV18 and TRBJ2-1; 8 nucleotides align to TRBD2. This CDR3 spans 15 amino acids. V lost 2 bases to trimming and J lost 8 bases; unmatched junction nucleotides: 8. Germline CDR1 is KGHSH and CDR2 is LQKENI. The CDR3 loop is CASSPFGRAGDEQFF. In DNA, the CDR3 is TGTGCCAGCTCACCATTCGGGAGGGCCGGGGATGAGCAGTTCTTC.

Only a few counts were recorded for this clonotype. CDR3 DNA: TGTGCCAGCAGCTTAGGGCCGGGACTAGCGGACCAAGAGACCCAGTACTTC. It yields the protein CASSLGPGLADQETQYF. The V call is TRBV11-3, the J call TRBJ2-5; the match to TRBD2 covers 11 bases. Germline V gene data show CDR1 as SGHNT and CDR2 as YENEEA. The CDR3 loop spans 17 amino acids. The trim removed 1 base at V and 0 bases at J, leaving 4 bases unmatched. The full variable domain, completed using reference TRBV11-3 and TRBJ2-5, is EAGVVQSPRYKIIEKKQPVAFWCNPISGHNTLYWYLQNLGQGPELLIRYENEEAVDDSQLPKDRFSAERLKGVDSTLKIQPAELGDSAVYLCASSLGPGLADQETQYFGPGTRLLVL.

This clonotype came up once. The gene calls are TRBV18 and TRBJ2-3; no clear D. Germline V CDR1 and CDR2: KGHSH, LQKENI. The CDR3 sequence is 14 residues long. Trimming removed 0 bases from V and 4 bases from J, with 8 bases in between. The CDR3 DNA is TGTGCCAGCTCACCACCCCTCGCATCAGATACGCAGTATTTT. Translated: CASSPPLASDTQYF.

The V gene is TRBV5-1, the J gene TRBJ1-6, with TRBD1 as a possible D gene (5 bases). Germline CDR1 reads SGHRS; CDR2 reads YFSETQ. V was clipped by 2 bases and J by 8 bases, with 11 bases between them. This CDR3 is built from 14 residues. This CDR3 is CASSFRVEDSPLHF. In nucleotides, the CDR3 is TGCGCCAGCAGCTTCAGGGTAGAGGATTCACCCCTCCACTTT.

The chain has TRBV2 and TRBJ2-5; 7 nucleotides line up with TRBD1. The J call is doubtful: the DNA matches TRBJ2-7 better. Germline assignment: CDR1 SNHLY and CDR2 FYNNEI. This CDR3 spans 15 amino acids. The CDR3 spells CASSLGRQGTGEQYV. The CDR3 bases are TGTGCCAGCAGTCTAGGAAGACAGGGTACTGGCGAGCAGTACGTC.

CDR3 nucleotide sequence: TGTGCCAGCAGCACCCGGGGGACCAACATAAAAAACATTCAGTACTTC. Encoded protein: CASSTRGTNIKNIQYF. The J gene is TRBJ2-4, the V gene TRBV2, with TRBD2 as a possible D gene (6 bases). Germline lookup yields CDR1 SNHLY and CDR2 FYNNEI. This CDR3 comprises 16 residues. The V end lost 6 bases, the J end lost 4 bases, and 19 bases lay between the germline ends.

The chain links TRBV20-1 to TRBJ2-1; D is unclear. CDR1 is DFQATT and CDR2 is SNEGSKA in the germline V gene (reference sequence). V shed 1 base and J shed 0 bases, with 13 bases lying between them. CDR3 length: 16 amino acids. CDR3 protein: CSARGQGPGSYNEQFF. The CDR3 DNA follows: TGCAGTGCTAGAGGTCAAGGGCCCGGCTCCTACAATGAGCAGTTCTTC.

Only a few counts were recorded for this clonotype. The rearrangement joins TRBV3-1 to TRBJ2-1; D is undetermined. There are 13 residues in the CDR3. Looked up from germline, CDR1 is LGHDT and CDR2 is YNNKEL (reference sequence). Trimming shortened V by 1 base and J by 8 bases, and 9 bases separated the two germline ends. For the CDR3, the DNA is TGTGCCAGCAGCCAAGGGAGTCGGCATGAGCAGTTCTTC. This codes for CASSQGSRHEQFF.

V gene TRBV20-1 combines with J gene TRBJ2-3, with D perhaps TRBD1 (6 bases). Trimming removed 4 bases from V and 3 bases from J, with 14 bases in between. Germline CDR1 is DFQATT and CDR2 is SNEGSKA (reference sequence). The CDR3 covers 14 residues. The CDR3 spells CSATPVRGTDTQYF. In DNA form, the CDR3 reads TGCAGTGCTACCCCCGTTAGGGGGACAGATACGCAGTATTTT.

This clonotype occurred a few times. CDR3 nucleotides: TGTGCCACCAGCAGAGATTTGTTGGGGGAGGGTTCCTACGAGCAGTACGTC. As protein: CATSRDLLGEGSYEQYV. The V gene is TRBV15, the J gene TRBJ2-1, with 7 bases aligning to TRBD2. The J call may be incorrect, as the DNA end agrees better with TRBJ2-7. CDR3 size: 17 residues. Germline V gives CDR1 LNHNV, CDR2 YYDKDF (reference sequence).